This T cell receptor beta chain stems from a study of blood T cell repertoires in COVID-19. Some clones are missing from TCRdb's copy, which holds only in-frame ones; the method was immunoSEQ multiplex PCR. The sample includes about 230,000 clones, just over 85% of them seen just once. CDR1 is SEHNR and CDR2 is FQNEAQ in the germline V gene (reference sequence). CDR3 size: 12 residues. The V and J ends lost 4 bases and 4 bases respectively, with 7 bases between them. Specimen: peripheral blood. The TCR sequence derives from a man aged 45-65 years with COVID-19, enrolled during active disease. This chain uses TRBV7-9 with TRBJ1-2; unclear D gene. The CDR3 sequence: CASSSGPYGYTF. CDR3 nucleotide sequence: TGTGCCAGCAGCTCGGGTCCCTATGGCTACACCTTC. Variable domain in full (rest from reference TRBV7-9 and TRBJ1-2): DTGVSQNPRHKITKRGQNVTFRCDPISEHNRLYWYRQTLGQGPEFLTYFQNEAQLEKSRLLSDRFSAERPKGSFSTLEIQRTEQGDSAMYLCASSSGPYGYTFGSGTRLTVV.